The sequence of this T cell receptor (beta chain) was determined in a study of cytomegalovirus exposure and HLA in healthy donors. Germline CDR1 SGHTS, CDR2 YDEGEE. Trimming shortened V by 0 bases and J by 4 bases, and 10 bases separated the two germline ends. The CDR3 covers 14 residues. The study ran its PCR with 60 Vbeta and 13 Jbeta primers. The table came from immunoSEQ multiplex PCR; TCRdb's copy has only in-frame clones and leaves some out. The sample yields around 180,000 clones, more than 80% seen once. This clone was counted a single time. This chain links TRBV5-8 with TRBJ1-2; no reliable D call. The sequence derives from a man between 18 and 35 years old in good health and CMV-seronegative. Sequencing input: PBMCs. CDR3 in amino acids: CASSLGQITYGYTF. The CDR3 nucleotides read TGTGCCAGCAGCTTGGGGCAAATCACCTATGGCTACACCTTC.